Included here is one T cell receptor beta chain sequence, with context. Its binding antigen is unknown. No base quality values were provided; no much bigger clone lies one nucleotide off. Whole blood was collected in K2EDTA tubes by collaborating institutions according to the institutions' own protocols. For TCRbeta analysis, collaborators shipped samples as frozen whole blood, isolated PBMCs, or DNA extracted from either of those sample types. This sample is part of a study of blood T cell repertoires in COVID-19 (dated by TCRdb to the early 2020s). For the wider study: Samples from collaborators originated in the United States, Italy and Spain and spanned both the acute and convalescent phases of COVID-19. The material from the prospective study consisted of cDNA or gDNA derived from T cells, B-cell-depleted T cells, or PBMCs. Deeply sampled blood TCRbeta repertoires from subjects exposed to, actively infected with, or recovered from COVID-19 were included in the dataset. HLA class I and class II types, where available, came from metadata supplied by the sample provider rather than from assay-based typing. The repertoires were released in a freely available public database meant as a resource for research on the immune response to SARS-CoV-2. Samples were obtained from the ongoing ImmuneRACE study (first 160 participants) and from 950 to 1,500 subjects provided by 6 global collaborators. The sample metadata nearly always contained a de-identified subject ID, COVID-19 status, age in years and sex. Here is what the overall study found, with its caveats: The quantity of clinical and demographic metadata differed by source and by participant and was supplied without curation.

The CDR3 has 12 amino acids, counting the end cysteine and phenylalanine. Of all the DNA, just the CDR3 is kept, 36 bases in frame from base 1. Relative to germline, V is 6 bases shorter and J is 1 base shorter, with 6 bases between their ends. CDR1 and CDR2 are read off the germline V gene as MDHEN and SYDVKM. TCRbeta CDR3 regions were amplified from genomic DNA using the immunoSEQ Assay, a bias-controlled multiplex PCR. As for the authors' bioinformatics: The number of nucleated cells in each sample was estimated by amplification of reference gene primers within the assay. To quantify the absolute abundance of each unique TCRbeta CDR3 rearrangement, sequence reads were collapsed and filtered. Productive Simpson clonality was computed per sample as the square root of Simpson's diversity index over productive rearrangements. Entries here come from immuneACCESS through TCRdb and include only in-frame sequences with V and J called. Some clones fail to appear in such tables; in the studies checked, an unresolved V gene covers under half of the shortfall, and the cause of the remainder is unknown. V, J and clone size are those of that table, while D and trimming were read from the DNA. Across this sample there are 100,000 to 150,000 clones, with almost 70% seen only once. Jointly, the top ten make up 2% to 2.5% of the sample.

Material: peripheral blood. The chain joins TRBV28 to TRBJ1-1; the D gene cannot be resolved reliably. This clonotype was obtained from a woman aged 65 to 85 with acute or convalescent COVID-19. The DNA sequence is TGTGCCAGCAGGAGGGCGAACACTGAAGCTTTCTTT. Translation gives CASRRANTEAFF. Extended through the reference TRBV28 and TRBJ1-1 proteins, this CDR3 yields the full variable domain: DVKVTQSSRYLVKRTGEKVFLECVQDMDHENMFWYRQDPGLGLRLIYFSYDVKMKEKGDIPEGYSVSREKKERFSLILESASTNQTSMYLCASRRANTEAFFGQGTRLTVV.